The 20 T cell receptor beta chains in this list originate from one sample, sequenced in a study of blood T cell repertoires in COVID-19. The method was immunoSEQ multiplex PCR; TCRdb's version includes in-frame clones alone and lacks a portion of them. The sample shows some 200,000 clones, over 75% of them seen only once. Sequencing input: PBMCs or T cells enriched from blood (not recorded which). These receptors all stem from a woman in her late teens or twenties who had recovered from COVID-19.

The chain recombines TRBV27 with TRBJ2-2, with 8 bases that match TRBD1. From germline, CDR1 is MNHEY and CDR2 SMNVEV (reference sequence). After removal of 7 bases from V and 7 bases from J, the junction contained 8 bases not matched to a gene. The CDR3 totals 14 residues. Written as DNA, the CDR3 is TGTGCCAGCACCAAACAGGGGGTCAACGGGGAGCTGTTTTTT. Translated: CASTKQGVNGELFF.

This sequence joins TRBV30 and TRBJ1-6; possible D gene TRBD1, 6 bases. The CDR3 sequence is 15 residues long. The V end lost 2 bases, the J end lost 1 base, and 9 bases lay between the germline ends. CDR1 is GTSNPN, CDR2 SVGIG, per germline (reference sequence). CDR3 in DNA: TGTGCCTGGAGTCCAGGGGAATCCTATAATTCACCCCTCCACTTT. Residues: CAWSPGESYNSPLHF.

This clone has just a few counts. In nucleotides, the CDR3 is TGTGCCAGCAGCCAAGATCTTAAGGAGCGGGAGTTGTCAGATACGCAGTATTTT. This encodes CASSQDLKERELSDTQYF. The V call is TRBV3-1 (or the pseudogene TRBV3-2), the J call TRBJ2-3, with TRBD2 identical over 8 bases. Germline CDR1 LGHDT, CDR2 YNNKEL (reference sequence). The CDR3 runs to 18 residues. J lost 4 bases, V lost 0 bases, and 12 bases had no gene match.

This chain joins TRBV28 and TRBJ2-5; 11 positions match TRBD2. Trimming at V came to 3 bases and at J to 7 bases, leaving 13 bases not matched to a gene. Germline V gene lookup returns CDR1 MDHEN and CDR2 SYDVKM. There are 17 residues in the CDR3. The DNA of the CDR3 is TGTGCCAGCAGTTTCCCGCTAGCGGGAGGCCGTTCTGGGACCCAGTACTTC. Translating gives CASSFPLAGGRSGTQYF.

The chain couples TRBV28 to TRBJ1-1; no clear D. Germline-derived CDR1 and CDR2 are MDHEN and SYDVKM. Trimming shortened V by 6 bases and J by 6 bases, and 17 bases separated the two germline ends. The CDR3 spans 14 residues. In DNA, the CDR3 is TGTGCCAGCAGGCCCGGGTCCTATGACCCTGAAGCTTTCTTT. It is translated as CASRPGSYDPEAFF.

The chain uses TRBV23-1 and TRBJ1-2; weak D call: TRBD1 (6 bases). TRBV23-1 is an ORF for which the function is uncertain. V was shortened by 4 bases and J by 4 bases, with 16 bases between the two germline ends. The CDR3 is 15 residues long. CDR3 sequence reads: CASSLTRGKGYGYTF. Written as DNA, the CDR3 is TGCGCCAGCAGTCTAACGAGGGGGAAAGGCTATGGCTACACCTTC.

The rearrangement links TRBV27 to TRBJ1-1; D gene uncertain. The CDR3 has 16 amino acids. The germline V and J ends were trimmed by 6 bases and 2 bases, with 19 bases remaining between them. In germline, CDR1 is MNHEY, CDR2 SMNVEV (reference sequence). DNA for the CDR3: TGTGCCAGCAGCCGCACCTCACCGGCGGGTAACACTGAAGCTTTCTTT. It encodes CASSRTSPAGNTEAFF.

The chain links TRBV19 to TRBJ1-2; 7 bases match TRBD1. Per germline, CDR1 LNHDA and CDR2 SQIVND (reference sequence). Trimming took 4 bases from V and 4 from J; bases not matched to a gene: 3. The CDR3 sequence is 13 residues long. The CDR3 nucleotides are TGTGCCAGTAGTAGACAGGGCCCCTATGGCTACACCTTC. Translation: CASSRQGPYGYTF.

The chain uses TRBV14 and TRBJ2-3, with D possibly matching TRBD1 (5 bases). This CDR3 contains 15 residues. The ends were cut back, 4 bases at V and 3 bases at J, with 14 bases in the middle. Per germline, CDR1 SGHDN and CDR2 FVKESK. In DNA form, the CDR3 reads TGTGCCAGCAGCCGACAGTCACCAACTACAGATACGCAGTATTTT. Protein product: CASSRQSPTTDTQYF.

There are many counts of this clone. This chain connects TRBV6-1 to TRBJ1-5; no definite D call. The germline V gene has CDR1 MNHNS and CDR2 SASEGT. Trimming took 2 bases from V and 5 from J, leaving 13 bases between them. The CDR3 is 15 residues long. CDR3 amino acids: CASSELSEAYQPQHF. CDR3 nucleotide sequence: TGTGCCAGCAGTGAACTTTCGGAGGCCTATCAGCCCCAGCATTTT.

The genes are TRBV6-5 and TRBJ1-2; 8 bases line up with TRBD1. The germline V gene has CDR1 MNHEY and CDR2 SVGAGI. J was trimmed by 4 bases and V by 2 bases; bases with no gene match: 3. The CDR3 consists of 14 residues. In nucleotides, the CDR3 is TGTGCCAGCAGTTACGACGGGACAGGCTATGGCTACACCTTC. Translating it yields CASSYDGTGYGYTF.

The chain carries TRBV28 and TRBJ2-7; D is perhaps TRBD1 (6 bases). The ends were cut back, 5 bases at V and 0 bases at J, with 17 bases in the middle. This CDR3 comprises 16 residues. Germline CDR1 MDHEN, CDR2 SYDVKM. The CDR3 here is CASSRDHRDISYEQYF. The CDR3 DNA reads TGTGCCAGCAGTAGAGACCACCGGGACATCTCCTACGAGCAGTACTTC.

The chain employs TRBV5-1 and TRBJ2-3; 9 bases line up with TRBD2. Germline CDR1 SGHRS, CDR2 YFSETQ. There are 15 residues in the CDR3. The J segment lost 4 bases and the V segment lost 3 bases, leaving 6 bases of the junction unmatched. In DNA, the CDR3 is TGCGCCAGCAGCTGGCTTAGCGGGAGTGCAGATACGCAGTATTTT. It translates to CASSWLSGSADTQYF.

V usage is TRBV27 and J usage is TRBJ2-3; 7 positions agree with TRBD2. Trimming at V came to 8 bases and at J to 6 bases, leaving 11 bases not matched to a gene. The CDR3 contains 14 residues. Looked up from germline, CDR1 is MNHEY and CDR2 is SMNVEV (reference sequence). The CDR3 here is CASQKRGRGDTQYF. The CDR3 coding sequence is TGTGCCAGCCAAAAACGGGGGAGGGGCGATACGCAGTATTTT.

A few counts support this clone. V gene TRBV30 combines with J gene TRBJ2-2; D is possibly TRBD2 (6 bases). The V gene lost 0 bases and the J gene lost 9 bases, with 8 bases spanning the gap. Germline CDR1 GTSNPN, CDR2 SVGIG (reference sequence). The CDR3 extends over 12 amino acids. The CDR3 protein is CAWSVGGRELFF. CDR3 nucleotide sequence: TGTGCCTGGAGTGTGGGGGGTCGGGAGCTGTTTTTT.

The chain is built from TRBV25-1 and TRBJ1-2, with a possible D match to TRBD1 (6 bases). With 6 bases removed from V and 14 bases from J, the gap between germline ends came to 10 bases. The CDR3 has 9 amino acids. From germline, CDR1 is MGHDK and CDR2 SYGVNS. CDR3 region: CASRTGKTF. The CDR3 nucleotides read TGTGCCAGCAGGACAGGAAAAACCTTC.

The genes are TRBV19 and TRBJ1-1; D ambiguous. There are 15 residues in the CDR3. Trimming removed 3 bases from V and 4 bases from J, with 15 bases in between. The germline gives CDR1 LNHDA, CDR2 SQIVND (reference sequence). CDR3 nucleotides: TGTGCCAGTAGTATTTTCCGGGGTTCGAGCACTGAAGCTTTCTTT. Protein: CASSIFRGSSTEAFF.

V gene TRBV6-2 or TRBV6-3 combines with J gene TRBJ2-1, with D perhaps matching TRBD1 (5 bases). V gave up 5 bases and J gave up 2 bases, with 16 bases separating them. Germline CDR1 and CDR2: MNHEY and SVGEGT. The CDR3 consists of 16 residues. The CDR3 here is CASSARIQGAYNEQFF. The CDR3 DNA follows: TGTGCCAGCAGTGCCCGAATCCAGGGCGCCTACAATGAGCAGTTCTTC.

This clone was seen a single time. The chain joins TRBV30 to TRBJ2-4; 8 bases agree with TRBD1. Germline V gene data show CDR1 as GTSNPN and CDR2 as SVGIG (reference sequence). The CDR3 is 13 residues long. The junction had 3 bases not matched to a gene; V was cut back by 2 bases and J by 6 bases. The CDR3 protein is CAWSSGQGNIQYF. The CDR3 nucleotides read TGTGCCTGGAGTTCCGGACAGGGAAACATTCAGTACTTC.

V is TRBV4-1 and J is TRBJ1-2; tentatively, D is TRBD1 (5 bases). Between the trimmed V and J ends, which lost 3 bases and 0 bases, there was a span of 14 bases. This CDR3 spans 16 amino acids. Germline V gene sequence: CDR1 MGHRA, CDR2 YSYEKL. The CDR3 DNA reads TGCGCCAGCAGCCACCCCGCCGACAGTCCTAACTATGGCTACACCTTC. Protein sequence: CASSHPADSPNYGYTF.